Following are 4 T cell receptor beta chains from one sample sequenced in a study of control samples from healthy donors and cancer patients. Data came from immunoSEQ multiplex PCR; TCRdb stores just in-frame clones and leaves some out. The repertoire holds fewer than 100,000 clones, with 70% to 90% as singletons. Sequencing was done on a sample of blood. These receptors originate from a woman aged 45-59 years in good health.

The V call is TRBV15, the J call TRBJ1-1, with D unresolved. The CDR3 covers 13 residues. Germline CDR1 reads LNHNV; CDR2 reads YYDKDF (reference sequence). Trimming left V 1 base short and J 11 bases short, with 14 bases between. CDR3 bases: TGTGCCACCAGCAGAGCATTTAACTGGATGGCTTTCTTT. This gives the protein CATSRAFNWMAFF.

This sequence joins TRBV2 and TRBJ1-1; TRBD1 is a possible D gene (6 bases). Per germline, CDR1 SNHLY and CDR2 FYNNEI. The CDR3 runs to 13 residues. V lost 7 bases and J lost 5, with 14 bases in between. This CDR3 is CASNGDRMTEAFF. For the CDR3, the DNA is TGTGCCAGCAATGGTGACAGGATGACTGAAGCTTTCTTT.

The chain employs TRBV2 and TRBJ1-5; perhaps TRBD1 as D (5 bases). The V end was cut by 6 bases, the J end by 1 base, with 13 bases between. CDR3 length: 15 residues. CDR1 and CDR2 (germline): SNHLY, FYNNEI. The CDR3 DNA is TGTGCCAGCAGATACGGCAGGGTGAGCAATCAGCCCCAGCATTTT. Protein product: CASRYGRVSNQPQHF. Full variable domain (remainder filled in from reference TRBV2 and TRBJ1-5): EPEVTQTPSHQVTQMGQEVILRCVPISNHLYFYWYRQILGQKVEFLVSFYNNEISEKSEIFDDQFSVERPDGSNFTLKIRSTKLEDSAMYFCASRYGRVSNQPQHFGDGTRLSIL.

This clone came up a few times. The chain joins TRBV2 to TRBJ1-5; no definite D call. The CDR3 extends over 13 amino acids. V lost 6 bases to trimming and J lost 2 bases, with 8 bases between them. Looked up from germline, CDR1 is SNHLY and CDR2 is FYNNEI. Here the CDR3 DNA reads TGTGCCAGCAGGGGAGGTGGCAATCAGCCCCAGCATTTT. As protein: CASRGGGNQPQHF.